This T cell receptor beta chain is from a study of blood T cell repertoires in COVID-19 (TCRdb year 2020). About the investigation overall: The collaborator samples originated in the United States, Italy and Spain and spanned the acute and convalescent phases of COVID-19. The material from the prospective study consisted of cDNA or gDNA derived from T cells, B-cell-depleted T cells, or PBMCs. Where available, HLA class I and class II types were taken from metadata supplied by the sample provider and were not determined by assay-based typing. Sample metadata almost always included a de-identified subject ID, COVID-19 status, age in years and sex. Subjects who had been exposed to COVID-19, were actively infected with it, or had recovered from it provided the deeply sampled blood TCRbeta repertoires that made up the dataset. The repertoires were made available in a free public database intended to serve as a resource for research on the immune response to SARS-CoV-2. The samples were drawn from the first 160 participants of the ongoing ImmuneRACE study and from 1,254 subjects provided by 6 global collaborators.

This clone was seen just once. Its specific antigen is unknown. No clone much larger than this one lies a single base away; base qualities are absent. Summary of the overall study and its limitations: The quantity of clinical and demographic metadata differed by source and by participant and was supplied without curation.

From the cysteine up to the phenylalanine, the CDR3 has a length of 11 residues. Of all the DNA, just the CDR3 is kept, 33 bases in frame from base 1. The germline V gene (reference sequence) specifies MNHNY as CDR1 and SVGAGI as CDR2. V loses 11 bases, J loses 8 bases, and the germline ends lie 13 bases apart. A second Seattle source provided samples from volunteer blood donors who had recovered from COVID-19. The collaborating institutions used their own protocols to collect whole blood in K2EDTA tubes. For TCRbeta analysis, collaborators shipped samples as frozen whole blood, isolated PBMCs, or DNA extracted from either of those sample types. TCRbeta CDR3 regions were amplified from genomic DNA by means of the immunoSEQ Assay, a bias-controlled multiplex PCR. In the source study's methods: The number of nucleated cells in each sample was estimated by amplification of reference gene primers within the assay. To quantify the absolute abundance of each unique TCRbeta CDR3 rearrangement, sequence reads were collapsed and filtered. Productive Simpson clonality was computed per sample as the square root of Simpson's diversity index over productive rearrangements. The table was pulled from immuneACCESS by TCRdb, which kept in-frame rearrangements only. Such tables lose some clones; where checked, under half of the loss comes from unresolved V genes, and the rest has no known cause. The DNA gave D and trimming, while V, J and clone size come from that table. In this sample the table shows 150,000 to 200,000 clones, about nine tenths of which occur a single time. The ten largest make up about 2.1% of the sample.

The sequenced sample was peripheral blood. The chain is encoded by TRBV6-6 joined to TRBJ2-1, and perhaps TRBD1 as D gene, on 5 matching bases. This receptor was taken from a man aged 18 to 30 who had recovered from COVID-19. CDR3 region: CAGKGLHEQFF. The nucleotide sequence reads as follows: TGTGCCGGGAAGGGGCTCCATGAGCAGTTCTTC.